The rows below give T cell receptor beta chains drawn from one sample of a study of OX40 agonist ivuxolimab in advanced cancers. Sequenced by immunoSEQ multiplex PCR; TCRdb stores in-frame clones only, minus some. The profile covers tens of thousands of clones, with 88% appearing a single time and roughly 8.4% taken by the ten largest. This material consisted of CD4+ or CD8+ T cells sorted from blood, taken in a trial of the OX40 agonist ivuxolimab. The receptors stem from an adult with an advanced solid tumor such as melanoma, head and neck, liver or kidney cancer. CDR3s include the opening cysteine and the closing phenylalanine or tryptophan. The D gene is left open where the match is weak. Clone size is shown for a subset of rows, as once, few, many or a class of expanded clone.

d_call: TRBD1
v_call: TRBV20-1
j_call: TRBJ1-2
clone_size: -
cdr3_nt: TGCAGTGCTAGGGGACAGATTGGCTACACCTTC
cdr3_aa: CSARGQIGYTF

d_call: TRBD1
v_call: TRBV18
j_call: TRBJ2-3
clone_size: -
cdr3_nt: TGTGCCAGCTCACCTGGGACAGTGGATACGCAGTATTTT
cdr3_aa: CASSPGTVDTQYF

d_call: -
v_call: TRBV5-1
j_call: TRBJ2-5
clone_size: -
cdr3_nt: TGCGCCAGCAGCTTGGAACGGCAGGGGGGTCGGGAGACCCAGTACTTC
cdr3_aa: CASSLERQGGRETQYF

d_call: TRBD2
v_call: TRBV5-4
j_call: TRBJ2-7
clone_size: -
cdr3_nt: TGTGCCAGCAGCTTGGGGGCGGCGGGAGGGCCCTACGAGCAGTACTTC
cdr3_aa: CASSLGAAGGPYEQYF

d_call: TRBD2
v_call: TRBV5-1
j_call: TRBJ2-1
clone_size: once
cdr3_nt: TGCGCCAGCAGCAGTTCTAGCGGGAGTATCTCCTACAATGAGCAGTTCTTC
cdr3_aa: CASSSSSGSISYNEQFF

d_call: -
v_call: TRBV28
j_call: TRBJ2-3
clone_size: -
cdr3_nt: TGTGCCAGCAGGACGTACTCACGAGGCACAGATACGCAGTATTTT
cdr3_aa: CASRTYSRGTDTQYF

d_call: -
v_call: TRBV6-5
j_call: TRBJ1-2
clone_size: -
cdr3_nt: TGTGCCAGCAGTGTAAGTGGCTACACCTTC
cdr3_aa: CASSVSGYTF

d_call: -
v_call: TRBV5-5
j_call: TRBJ2-6
clone_size: -
cdr3_nt: TGTGCCAGCAGCTTTGGGGCACACTCTGGGGCCAACGTCCTGACTTTC
cdr3_aa: CASSFGAHSGANVLTF

d_call: TRBD2
v_call: TRBV10-3
j_call: TRBJ2-3
clone_size: -
cdr3_nt: TGTGCCACCGGACTAGCGGGAGGGCCGACAGATACGCAGTATTTT
cdr3_aa: CATGLAGGPTDTQYF

d_call: TRBD2
v_call: TRBV7-9
j_call: TRBJ2-3
clone_size: -
cdr3_nt: TGTGCCAGCAGCAAAGGGACTAGCGGGAGTACAGATACGCAGTATTTT
cdr3_aa: CASSKGTSGSTDTQYF

d_call: -
v_call: TRBV2
j_call: TRBJ2-7
clone_size: -
cdr3_nt: TGTGCCAGCAGTGAAGCGGCGGTTCCGTACTTC
cdr3_aa: CASSEAAVPYF

d_call: TRBD2
v_call: TRBV5-1
j_call: TRBJ2-1
clone_size: -
cdr3_nt: TGCGCCAGCAGCCCGACCGCGGGAGTCATCTACAATGAGCAGTTCTTC
cdr3_aa: CASSPTAGVIYNEQFF

d_call: -
v_call: TRBV4-3
j_call: TRBJ2-2
clone_size: -
cdr3_nt: TGCGCCAGCAGCCAAGCGGGGGATTTGAACACCGGGGAGCTGTTTTTT
cdr3_aa: CASSQAGDLNTGELFF

d_call: -
v_call: TRBV7-2
j_call: TRBJ2-5
clone_size: -
cdr3_nt: TGTGCCAGCAGCTCACGGGTGCAAGAGACCCAGTACTTC
cdr3_aa: CASSSRVQETQYF

d_call: -
v_call: TRBV7-2
j_call: TRBJ2-2
clone_size: -
cdr3_nt: TGTGCCAGCAGCTTTCTTAGCGGCACCGGGGAGCTGTTTTTT
cdr3_aa: CASSFLSGTGELFF

d_call: TRBD1
v_call: TRBV27
j_call: TRBJ1-1
clone_size: -
cdr3_nt: TGTGCCAGCAGTTCGTCCCCGGACAGGGTAACTGAAGCTTTCTTT
cdr3_aa: CASSSSPDRVTEAFF

d_call: TRBD1
v_call: TRBV5-1
j_call: TRBJ2-1
clone_size: -
cdr3_nt: TGCGCCAGCAGCTTGTCTCTACGAGGACAGGGAGGTAGGGATGAGCAGTTCTTC
cdr3_aa: CASSLSLRGQGGRDEQFF

d_call: -
v_call: TRBV5-4
j_call: TRBJ2-7
clone_size: -
cdr3_nt: TGTGCCAGCAGCTCTTGGCCCCGGACGGTCTTCTACGAGCAGTACTTC
cdr3_aa: CASSSWPRTVFYEQYF

d_call: TRBD1
v_call: TRBV30
j_call: TRBJ1-1
clone_size: -
cdr3_nt: TGTGCCTGGAGTCTTACAGGGGAGACTGAAGCTTTCTTT
cdr3_aa: CAWSLTGETEAFF

d_call: TRBD2
v_call: TRBV9
j_call: TRBJ2-1
clone_size: -
cdr3_nt: TGTGCCAGCAGCCCCCGTGCGGGAGCCCCGGATGAGCAGTTCTTC
cdr3_aa: CASSPRAGAPDEQFF

d_call: TRBD1
v_call: TRBV16
j_call: TRBJ1-1
clone_size: -
cdr3_nt: TGTGCCAGCAGCCACAGAGGACAGGGTGTGAACACTGAAGCTTTCTTT
cdr3_aa: CASSHRGQGVNTEAFF

d_call: -
v_call: TRBV29-1
j_call: TRBJ1-1
clone_size: -
cdr3_nt: TGCAGCGTGGGGGGAGGCAGGACTGAAGCTTTCTTT
cdr3_aa: CSVGGGRTEAFF

d_call: -
v_call: TRBV5-1
j_call: TRBJ1-5
clone_size: -
cdr3_nt: TGCGCCAGCAACTCTAACCCGAATAGCAATCAGCCCCAGCATTTT
cdr3_aa: CASNSNPNSNQPQHF

d_call: -
v_call: TRBV11-2
j_call: TRBJ2-7
clone_size: -
cdr3_nt: TGTGCCAGCAGCTTAGGACGGGCTTACGAGCAGTACTTC
cdr3_aa: CASSLGRAYEQYF

d_call: -
v_call: TRBV13
j_call: TRBJ2-7
clone_size: -
cdr3_nt: TGTGCCAGCAGCTCCTGGGGAACTGCGGCCTACGAGCAGTACTTC
cdr3_aa: CASSSWGTAAYEQYF

d_call: -
v_call: TRBV18
j_call: TRBJ1-2
clone_size: -
cdr3_nt: TGTGCCAGCTCACCGGGAGACGGCTACACCTTC
cdr3_aa: CASSPGDGYTF

d_call: TRBD1
v_call: TRBV7-2
j_call: TRBJ1-5
clone_size: -
cdr3_nt: TGTGCCAGCAGCAACAGACAGGGGAATCAGCCCCAGCATTTT
cdr3_aa: CASSNRQGNQPQHF

d_call: TRBD1
v_call: TRBV6-1
j_call: TRBJ1-5
clone_size: -
cdr3_nt: TGTGCCACCGGACAGGCTAGCAATCAGCCCCAGCATTTT
cdr3_aa: CATGQASNQPQHF

d_call: TRBD2
v_call: TRBV11-2
j_call: TRBJ2-7
clone_size: -
cdr3_nt: TGTGCCAGCAGCTTGGGCGCGGGAGTGGGCGAGCAGTACTTC
cdr3_aa: CASSLGAGVGEQYF

d_call: -
v_call: TRBV4-1
j_call: TRBJ1-1
clone_size: -
cdr3_nt: TGCGCCAGCAGCCCCAGGGGAGCTCCCACTGAAGCTTTCTTT
cdr3_aa: CASSPRGAPTEAFF

d_call: -
v_call: TRBV9
j_call: TRBJ2-1
clone_size: -
cdr3_nt: TGTGCCAGCAGCGTAGCTGGGGCAGGGGCAAATGAGCAGTTCTTC
cdr3_aa: CASSVAGAGANEQFF

d_call: -
v_call: TRBV2
j_call: TRBJ2-7
clone_size: -
cdr3_nt: TGTGCCAGCAGTGGAGAGGCGTCGTCCTACGAGCAGTACTTC
cdr3_aa: CASSGEASSYEQYF

d_call: TRBD2
v_call: TRBV4-3
j_call: TRBJ2-7
clone_size: -
cdr3_nt: TGCGCCAGCAGCCAACTAGCGGGAAAGGACTACGAGCAGTACTTC
cdr3_aa: CASSQLAGKDYEQYF

d_call: -
v_call: TRBV2
j_call: TRBJ2-5
clone_size: -
cdr3_nt: TGTGCCAGCAGTGAATGGGGGGAGACCCAGTACTTC
cdr3_aa: CASSEWGETQYF

d_call: -
v_call: TRBV10-3
j_call: TRBJ2-1
clone_size: -
cdr3_nt: TGTGCCATCAGTCTTTCGGGACTCACTGAGCAGTTCTTC
cdr3_aa: CAISLSGLTEQFF

d_call: TRBD2
v_call: TRBV11-2
j_call: TRBJ2-7
clone_size: -
cdr3_nt: TGTGCCAGCAGCTTAGAGACCGAGCGGGGCTACGAGCAGTACTTC
cdr3_aa: CASSLETERGYEQYF

d_call: TRBD1
v_call: TRBV18
j_call: TRBJ1-1
clone_size: -
cdr3_nt: TGTGCCAGCTCACCGGGCAGGGGGCTCGACACTGAAGCTTTCTTT
cdr3_aa: CASSPGRGLDTEAFF

d_call: -
v_call: TRBV5-1
j_call: TRBJ1-3
clone_size: -
cdr3_nt: TGCGCCAGCAGCTCACACCTCGGGGACAACGAAAACACCATATATTTT
cdr3_aa: CASSSHLGDNENTIYF

d_call: TRBD2
v_call: TRBV30
j_call: TRBJ2-5
clone_size: -
cdr3_nt: TGTGCCTGGAGTACTTCCGGGGGGGGGTACCAAGAGACCCAGTACTTC
cdr3_aa: CAWSTSGGGYQETQYF

d_call: TRBD2
v_call: TRBV27
j_call: TRBJ2-5
clone_size: -
cdr3_nt: TGTGCCAGCAGTTTAGGGATAAGTACTAGCGGGGAAGAGACCCAGTACTTC
cdr3_aa: CASSLGISTSGEETQYF

d_call: TRBD1
v_call: TRBV2
j_call: TRBJ2-5
clone_size: few
cdr3_nt: TGTGCCAGCAGTCTCCGGGACAGGGGGAGGGCGGCCCAGTACTTC
cdr3_aa: CASSLRDRGRAAQYF

d_call: -
v_call: TRBV7-3
j_call: TRBJ1-1
clone_size: -
cdr3_nt: TGTGCCAGCAGCTCCTCCCTGGGAGAAGCTTTCTTT
cdr3_aa: CASSSSLGEAFF

d_call: -
v_call: TRBV19
j_call: TRBJ2-5
clone_size: -
cdr3_nt: TGTGCCAGTATGAAAAGGGCAGCTTCTTTACAAGAGACCCAGTACTTC
cdr3_aa: CASMKRAASLQETQYF

d_call: -
v_call: TRBV20-1
j_call: TRBJ2-5
clone_size: -
cdr3_nt: TGCAGTGCTATCCCAAAAGAGACCCAGTACTTC
cdr3_aa: CSAIPKETQYF

d_call: -
v_call: TRBV6-5
j_call: TRBJ1-3
clone_size: -
cdr3_nt: TGTGCCAGCAGGGGGGCAGGGAACAGAAACACCATATATTTT
cdr3_aa: CASRGAGNRNTIYF

d_call: -
v_call: TRBV18
j_call: TRBJ1-5
clone_size: -
cdr3_nt: TGTGCCAGCTCACCAGATGGGAGCAATCAGCCCCAGCATTTT
cdr3_aa: CASSPDGSNQPQHF

d_call: TRBD1
v_call: TRBV28
j_call: TRBJ1-4
clone_size: -
cdr3_nt: TGTGCCAGCAGTTCACGACAGGGCCGGGCAACTAATGAAAAACTGTTTTTT
cdr3_aa: CASSSRQGRATNEKLFF

d_call: -
v_call: TRBV28
j_call: TRBJ1-5
clone_size: -
cdr3_nt: TGTGCCAGCAGTTTTGTGTCTCAGCCCCAGCATTTT
cdr3_aa: CASSFVSQPQHF

d_call: -
v_call: TRBV14
j_call: TRBJ2-7
clone_size: -
cdr3_nt: TGTGCCAGCAGCCAAGCACGGCCCTACGAGCAGTACTTC
cdr3_aa: CASSQARPYEQYF

d_call: -
v_call: TRBV2
j_call: TRBJ1-5
clone_size: -
cdr3_nt: TGTGCCAGCAGCCCCGGTGCAAGTCATCAGCCCCAGCATTTT
cdr3_aa: CASSPGASHQPQHF

d_call: -
v_call: TRBV6-5
j_call: TRBJ2-1
clone_size: -
cdr3_nt: TGTGCCAGCAGTCCGGGACTTCGCGGGGAGCAGTTCTTC
cdr3_aa: CASSPGLRGEQFF

d_call: -
v_call: TRBV30
j_call: TRBJ2-5
clone_size: -
cdr3_nt: TGTGCCTGGAGCATGAGGCAAGAGACCCAGTACTTC
cdr3_aa: CAWSMRQETQYF

d_call: -
v_call: TRBV11-2
j_call: TRBJ2-2
clone_size: -
cdr3_nt: TGTGCCAGCAGGGAAGGGAGTTCTACCGGGGAGCTGTTTTTT
cdr3_aa: CASREGSSTGELFF

d_call: -
v_call: TRBV2
j_call: TRBJ2-3
clone_size: -
cdr3_nt: TGTGCCAGCAGCGGAGGAGATACGCAGTATTTT
cdr3_aa: CASSGGDTQYF

d_call: TRBD1
v_call: TRBV27
j_call: TRBJ1-2
clone_size: once
cdr3_nt: TGTGCCAGCAGTTCTAGACAGGGGTATGGCTACACCTTC
cdr3_aa: CASSSRQGYGYTF

d_call: -
v_call: TRBV4-2
j_call: TRBJ2-2
clone_size: -
cdr3_nt: TGTGCCAGCAGCCAAGAACAGGGAAGACGCGGGGAGCTGTTTTTT
cdr3_aa: CASSQEQGRRGELFF

d_call: -
v_call: TRBV19
j_call: TRBJ1-5
clone_size: -
cdr3_nt: TGTGCCTCACACACGAGGGGTTATAGCAATCAGCCCCAGCATTTT
cdr3_aa: CASHTRGYSNQPQHF

d_call: -
v_call: TRBV12-5
j_call: TRBJ2-3
clone_size: -
cdr3_nt: TGTGCTAGTGGTTTCGGACAGAGCACAGATACGCAGTATTTT
cdr3_aa: CASGFGQSTDTQYF

d_call: -
v_call: TRBV29-1
j_call: TRBJ1-1
clone_size: -
cdr3_nt: TGCAGCTCTGGAAGGACAGATAACACTGAAGCTTTCTTT
cdr3_aa: CSSGRTDNTEAFF

d_call: TRBD1
v_call: TRBV27
j_call: TRBJ1-6
clone_size: -
cdr3_nt: TGTGCCAGCAGCCCGAACAGGGGAGTCGTCAATTCACCCCTCCACTTT
cdr3_aa: CASSPNRGVVNSPLHF